A single sample gave rise to the 12 T cell receptor beta chains below, sequenced in a study of long-term antiretroviral therapy in people with HIV. A v3.0 immunoSEQ assay was performed at survey level. Libraries were prepared by immunoSEQ multiplex PCR; TCRdb keeps only in-frame clonotypes and omits some of them. Of under 50,000 clones in the sample, roughly nine tenths were seen once. The sample consisted of unsorted PBMCs, taken 1.2 years after starting antiretroviral therapy. These receptors were collected from a woman in her 50s with HIV.

This chain uses TRBV7-8 with TRBJ2-7; 7 bases are a match to TRBD1. Germline V gene lookup returns CDR1 SGHVS and CDR2 FQNEAQ. With 2 bases clipped from V and 2 bases from J, the junction kept 3 bases outside the gene matches. The CDR3 sequence is 14 residues long. DNA for the CDR3: TGTGCCAGCAGCTTAAACAGGGGAGCCTACGAGCAGTACTTC. Its translation: CASSLNRGAYEQYF.

This chain joins TRBV7-3 and TRBJ2-1; 7 bases map to TRBD2. Germline CDR1 and CDR2: SGHTA and FQGTGA. This CDR3 is built from 15 residues. Unmatched junction bases numbered 9, after V lost 8 bases and J lost 2 bases. CDR3 in DNA: TGTGCCAGCTCCCCCGGGACTACAACCTACAATGAGCAGTTCTTC. Translation: CASSPGTTTYNEQFF.

This clone was recorded once. The chain joins TRBV19 to TRBJ1-5, with a weak D call TRBD1 (6 bases). V was clipped by 1 base and J by 2 bases, with 12 bases between them. The CDR3 spans 16 residues. Looked up from germline, CDR1 is LNHDA and CDR2 is SQIVND (reference sequence). Written as DNA, the CDR3 is TGTGCCAGTAGTATAGTTGGCAGGGGCGGCAATCAGCCCCAGCATTTT. It yields the protein CASSIVGRGGNQPQHF.

The chain recombines TRBV6-6 with TRBJ1-1; D not resolved. Germline V gives CDR1 MNHNY, CDR2 SVGAGI (reference sequence). The length of the CDR3 is 13 residues. The V end lost 0 bases, the J end lost 11 bases, and 13 bases lay between the germline ends. In DNA form, the CDR3 reads TGTGCCAGCAGTTACTCGTGGGTCCAGTCGGCTTTCTTT. Translated: CASSYSWVQSAFF.

CDR3 residues: CAWGTLTYEQYF. The CDR3 coding sequence is TGTGCCTGGGGGACTCTGACCTACGAGCAGTACTTC. V gene TRBV30 combines with J gene TRBJ2-7; D is possibly TRBD2 (6 bases). Trimming removed 5 bases from V and 2 bases from J, with 10 bases in between. The V gene's germline CDR1 is GTSNPN and CDR2 SVGIG (reference sequence). The CDR3 spans 12 residues.

V is TRBV6-5 and J is TRBJ2-2; D is possibly TRBD1 (5 bases). Looked up from germline, CDR1 is MNHEY and CDR2 is SVGAGI. Trimming removed 4 bases at V and 3 bases at J, with 15 bases between. This CDR3 comprises 16 residues. The CDR3 nucleotides read TGTGCCAGCAGTTCCCACTTAGACAGATACACCGGGGAGCTGTTTTTT. It is translated as CASSSHLDRYTGELFF.

This clone occurred once. This rearrangement joins TRBV29-1 to TRBJ1-4; D not resolved. The CDR3 has 17 amino acids. V dropped 7 bases and J dropped 3 bases, with 24 bases sitting between them. Germline CDR1 reads SQVTM; CDR2 reads ANQGSEA. CDR3 region: CSALSYTLPSANEKLFF. In nucleotides, the CDR3 is TGCAGCGCGCTCAGCTATACTTTACCTTCGGCTAATGAAAAACTGTTTTTT.

The chain joins TRBV11-2 to TRBJ1-1; 7 positions match TRBD1. The CDR3 sequence is 14 residues long. The germline CDR1 and CDR2 sequences are SGHAT and FQNNGV. The junction had 2 bases not matched to a gene; V was cut back by 1 base and J by 3 bases. In DNA, the CDR3 is TGTGCCAGCAGCTTAGTCACAGGGGACACTGAAGCTTTCTTT. Translating it yields CASSLVTGDTEAFF.

The chain employs TRBV7-2 and TRBJ1-2; 7 bases fit TRBD1. CDR3 length: 13 amino acids. Trimming removed 5 bases from V and 4 bases from J; junction bases left unmatched: 4. The V gene's germline CDR1 is SGHTA and CDR2 FQGNSA. The CDR3 here is CASSHDRVYGYTF. CDR3 sequence (DNA): TGTGCCAGCAGCCACGACAGGGTCTATGGCTACACCTTC.

This clone was picked up one time. The V and J genes are TRBV5-1 and TRBJ2-1; D is possibly TRBD1 (6 bases). Germline V lookup: CDR1 SGHRS, CDR2 YFSETQ. The germline V and J ends were trimmed by 4 bases and 8 bases, with 10 bases remaining between them. The CDR3 length is 12 residues. CDR3 DNA sequence: TGCGCCAGCAGCGGCAGGGGTGATGAGCAGTTCTTC. This gives the protein CASSGRGDEQFF. Full variable domain (rest looked up from reference TRBV5-1 and TRBJ2-1): KAGVTQTPRYLIKTRGQQVTLSCSPISGHRSVSWYQQTPGQGLQFLFEYFSETQRNKGNFPGRFSGRQFSNSRSEMNVSTLELGDSALYLCASSGRGDEQFFGPGTRLTVL.

This chain connects TRBV11-2 to TRBJ1-1; the D is unclear. The CDR3 length is 14 residues. V was cut by 2 bases and J by 5 bases, with 12 bases left in between. CDR1 is SGHAT, CDR2 FQNNGV, per germline. The CDR3 sequence is CASSLRQRETEAFF. CDR3 sequence (DNA): TGTGCCAGCAGCTTACGGCAGCGCGAAACTGAAGCTTTCTTT.

This clone is a singleton in its sample. The V and J genes are TRBV29-1 and TRBJ2-2; D is possibly TRBD1 (5 bases). CDR3 length: 14 residues. Germline V CDR1 and CDR2: SQVTM, ANQGSEA. Deletions cut 0 bases from V and 2 bases from J, with 7 bases between. The CDR3 DNA reads TGCAGCGTTGAAGACGACAGAAACACCGGGGAGCTGTTTTTT. Protein product: CSVEDDRNTGELFF.